A selection of T cell receptor beta chains follows, all from one sample in a study of T cells in Graves' hyperthyroidism and ophthalmopathy. TCRdb re-analysed the multiplex PCR reads in MiXCR, keeping a single row per CDR3 protein. The profile covers 550,000 to 850,000 distinct CDR3 sequences, with around 20% appearing a single time and 15% to 20% taken by the ten largest. Sequencing used blood. All receptors come from a woman aged 50 to 60 with Graves' hyperthyroidism that later progressed to Graves' ophthalmopathy. CDR3s include the opening cysteine and the closing phenylalanine or tryptophan. Each record gives: V gene, J gene, clone size, D gene, CDR3 length, CDR3 protein. D genes are given only for firm matches. A row's size may be missing; if present it is once, few, many or a size class.

v_call: TRBV7-9; j_call: TRBJ1-1; clone_size: few; d_call: .; cdr3_length: 12; cdr3_aa: CASSAHRVQAFF
v_call: TRBV7-7; j_call: TRBJ2-1; clone_size: .; d_call: TRBD2; cdr3_length: 15; cdr3_aa: CASSLDDGGASEQFF
v_call: TRBV20-1; j_call: TRBJ2-6; clone_size: .; d_call: .; cdr3_length: 15; cdr3_aa: CSARDRGSGANVLTF
v_call: TRBV5-1; j_call: TRBJ1-3; clone_size: .; d_call: .; cdr3_length: 14; cdr3_aa: CASSLGAAGNTVYF
v_call: TRBV7-3; j_call: TRBJ1-2; clone_size: few; d_call: .; cdr3_length: 11; cdr3_aa: CATIQFRGYTF
v_call: TRBV19; j_call: TRBJ1-2; clone_size: .; d_call: TRBD1; cdr3_length: 19; cdr3_aa: CASSMRTGGSTRIRYGYTF
v_call: TRBV6-1; j_call: TRBJ1-1; clone_size: few; d_call: .; cdr3_length: 13; cdr3_aa: CASSDRLGTEAFF
v_call: TRBV20-1; j_call: TRBJ2-2; clone_size: .; d_call: .; cdr3_length: 14; cdr3_aa: CSASKERDAGELFF
v_call: TRBV7-3; j_call: TRBJ2-1; clone_size: .; d_call: TRBD2; cdr3_length: 14; cdr3_aa: CASMYSGGRDEQFF
v_call: TRBV6-1; j_call: TRBJ2-2; clone_size: few; d_call: TRBD2; cdr3_length: 16; cdr3_aa: CASSFTSGGNTGELFF
v_call: TRBV3-1; j_call: TRBJ1-1; clone_size: many; d_call: .; cdr3_length: 13; cdr3_aa: CASSQSVNTEAFF
v_call: TRBV5-8; j_call: TRBJ2-2; clone_size: .; d_call: .; cdr3_length: 13; cdr3_aa: CASSFVKNRGSFF
v_call: TRBV20-1; j_call: TRBJ2-4; clone_size: .; d_call: .; cdr3_length: 17; cdr3_aa: CSARGDIGYAAKNIQYF
v_call: TRBV10-3; j_call: TRBJ1-1; clone_size: many; d_call: .; cdr3_length: 14; cdr3_aa: CAISESRAEGEAFF
v_call: TRBV3-1; j_call: TRBJ1-6; clone_size: .; d_call: .; cdr3_length: 15; cdr3_aa: CASSEIHSGNSPLHF
v_call: TRBV6-1; j_call: TRBJ1-1; clone_size: many; d_call: TRBD1; cdr3_length: 13; cdr3_aa: CASRGQGDTEAFF
v_call: TRBV5-1; j_call: TRBJ1-1; clone_size: few; d_call: TRBD1; cdr3_length: 15; cdr3_aa: CASSLVLTGGSEAFF
v_call: TRBV7-2; j_call: TRBJ2-7; clone_size: many; d_call: .; cdr3_length: 16; cdr3_aa: CASSSGAPWDGYEQYF
v_call: TRBV5-6; j_call: TRBJ2-3; clone_size: .; d_call: TRBD1; cdr3_length: 15; cdr3_aa: CASSLTGEVTDTQYF
v_call: TRBV9; j_call: TRBJ1-1; clone_size: many; d_call: .; cdr3_length: 17; cdr3_aa: CASSVGIGGDRWSEAFF
v_call: TRBV30; j_call: TRBJ1-2; clone_size: many; d_call: TRBD1; cdr3_length: 12; cdr3_aa: CAWSRGQGGYTF
v_call: TRBV11-2; j_call: TRBJ1-1; clone_size: many; d_call: TRBD1; cdr3_length: 15; cdr3_aa: CASSYLRTGETEAFF
v_call: TRBV3-1; j_call: TRBJ2-3; clone_size: few; d_call: TRBD2; cdr3_length: 16; cdr3_aa: CASSQGLTSGGHTQYF
v_call: TRBV5-1; j_call: TRBJ2-1; clone_size: .; d_call: .; cdr3_length: 12; cdr3_aa: CASRDGSYEQFF
v_call: TRBV3-1; j_call: TRBJ2-3; clone_size: .; d_call: .; cdr3_length: 16; cdr3_aa: CASSQDRGVRTDTQYF
v_call: TRBV20-1; j_call: TRBJ2-5; clone_size: .; d_call: TRBD2; cdr3_length: 14; cdr3_aa: CSALLAGGQETQYF
v_call: TRBV4-1; j_call: TRBJ2-7; clone_size: many; d_call: .; cdr3_length: 14; cdr3_aa: CASSQDLTAYEQYF
v_call: TRBV2; j_call: TRBJ2-7; clone_size: .; d_call: TRBD2; cdr3_length: 15; cdr3_aa: CASSGASGASYEQYF
v_call: TRBV5-4; j_call: TRBJ1-2; clone_size: .; d_call: .; cdr3_length: 14; cdr3_aa: CASSQRAPHHGYTF
v_call: TRBV6-6; j_call: TRBJ1-6; clone_size: few; d_call: .; cdr3_length: 14; cdr3_aa: CASSYSQRRITLHF
v_call: TRBV7-8; j_call: TRBJ2-6; clone_size: .; d_call: .; cdr3_length: 16; cdr3_aa: CASSPGRVSGANVLTF
v_call: TRBV5-6; j_call: TRBJ2-1; clone_size: few; d_call: .; cdr3_length: 13; cdr3_aa: CASSFLAGHEQFF
v_call: TRBV14; j_call: TRBJ2-1; clone_size: .; d_call: .; cdr3_length: 13; cdr3_aa: CASRHGGYNEQFF
v_call: TRBV3-1; j_call: TRBJ1-4; clone_size: many; d_call: .; cdr3_length: 15; cdr3_aa: CASSQGTGVGEKLFF
v_call: TRBV5-1; j_call: TRBJ1-2; clone_size: few; d_call: .; cdr3_length: 16; cdr3_aa: CASSLGRREGDYGYTF
v_call: TRBV30; j_call: TRBJ1-2; clone_size: many; d_call: .; cdr3_length: 13; cdr3_aa: CAWKSERNYGYTF
v_call: TRBV27; j_call: TRBJ1-2; clone_size: few; d_call: .; cdr3_length: 14; cdr3_aa: CASSLTTGVYGYTF
v_call: TRBV3-1; j_call: TRBJ1-1; clone_size: .; d_call: .; cdr3_length: 14; cdr3_aa: CASSQESRNTGAFF
v_call: TRBV10-1; j_call: TRBJ1-6; clone_size: .; d_call: .; cdr3_length: 17; cdr3_aa: CASSEQGGQTDNSPLHF
v_call: TRBV9; j_call: TRBJ2-2; clone_size: .; d_call: .; cdr3_length: 13; cdr3_aa: CASKPYSTGELFF
v_call: TRBV6-1; j_call: TRBJ1-2; clone_size: few; d_call: .; cdr3_length: 13; cdr3_aa: CASRSQAFYGYTF
v_call: TRBV24-1; j_call: TRBJ2-3; clone_size: few; d_call: TRBD1; cdr3_length: 16; cdr3_aa: CATSDSTGGRTDTQYF
v_call: TRBV9; j_call: TRBJ2-3; clone_size: few; d_call: .; cdr3_length: 14; cdr3_aa: CASSVGGNTDTQYF
v_call: TRBV7-2; j_call: TRBJ2-7; clone_size: .; d_call: .; cdr3_length: 14; cdr3_aa: CASSSNGGPYEQYF
v_call: TRBV27; j_call: TRBJ1-5; clone_size: many; d_call: TRBD1; cdr3_length: 14; cdr3_aa: CASSFQGAGWPQHF
v_call: TRBV12-5; j_call: TRBJ1-1; clone_size: few; d_call: TRBD1; cdr3_length: 13; cdr3_aa: CASTGQMNTEAFF
v_call: TRBV6-2/TRBV6-3; j_call: TRBJ2-7; clone_size: many; d_call: .; cdr3_length: 14; cdr3_aa: CASTEGTSGYEQYF
v_call: TRBV11-2; j_call: TRBJ2-2; clone_size: .; d_call: TRBD2; cdr3_length: 15; cdr3_aa: CASSLVGGEYGELFF
v_call: TRBV15; j_call: TRBJ1-5; clone_size: .; d_call: .; cdr3_length: 12; cdr3_aa: CATSSGSQPQHF
v_call: TRBV4-1; j_call: TRBJ1-5; clone_size: .; d_call: .; cdr3_length: 16; cdr3_aa: CASSPGQGLYNQPQHF
v_call: TRBV7-9; j_call: TRBJ1-1; clone_size: few; d_call: .; cdr3_length: 12; cdr3_aa: CASSLSGAEAFF
v_call: TRBV6-1; j_call: TRBJ1-5; clone_size: many; d_call: TRBD1; cdr3_length: 15; cdr3_aa: CASSPGQGAVQPQHF
v_call: TRBV12-3/TRBV12-4; j_call: TRBJ1-2; clone_size: few; d_call: TRBD1; cdr3_length: 13; cdr3_aa: CASSTTGVRGYTF
v_call: TRBV18; j_call: TRBJ2-7; clone_size: many; d_call: TRBD2; cdr3_length: 18; cdr3_aa: CASSPGWLAGVNSYEQYF
v_call: TRBV7-8; j_call: TRBJ2-3; clone_size: many; d_call: .; cdr3_length: 17; cdr3_aa: CASSNELRYRSTDTQYF
v_call: TRBV15; j_call: TRBJ1-6; clone_size: .; d_call: .; cdr3_length: 16; cdr3_aa: CATSRDEQDYNSPLHF
v_call: TRBV12-5; j_call: TRBJ2-3; clone_size: .; d_call: .; cdr3_length: 13; cdr3_aa: CASERSSTDTQYF
v_call: TRBV6-2/TRBV6-3; j_call: TRBJ2-1; clone_size: many; d_call: .; cdr3_length: 12; cdr3_aa: CASSYRYNEQFF